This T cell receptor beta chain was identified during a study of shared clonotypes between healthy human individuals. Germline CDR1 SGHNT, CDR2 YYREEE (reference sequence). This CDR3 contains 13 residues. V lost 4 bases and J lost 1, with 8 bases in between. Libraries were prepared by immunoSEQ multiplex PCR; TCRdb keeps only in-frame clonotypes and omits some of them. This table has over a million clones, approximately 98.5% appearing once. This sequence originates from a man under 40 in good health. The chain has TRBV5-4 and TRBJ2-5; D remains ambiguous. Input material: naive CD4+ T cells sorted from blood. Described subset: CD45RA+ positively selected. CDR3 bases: TGTGCCAGCAGCGACCCCTCCCAAGAGACCCAGTACTTC. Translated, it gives CASSDPSQETQYF.